The 21 T cell receptor beta chains in this list originate from one sample, sequenced in a study of T cells after yellow fever vaccination. MiXCR, applied by TCRdb to the 5' RACE reads, yields one record per CDR3 protein. The data hold 500,000 to 650,000 distinct CDR3 sequences, with 9% to 15% observed a single time. Sequencing used PBMCs, obtained on the day of the yellow fever booster vaccination. The receptors shown here come from a young man who received the YFV17D yellow fever vaccine.

This clonotype has ten or more counts. The chain combines TRBV4-2 with TRBJ2-5, with D unclear. Germline V gene sequence: CDR1 LGHNA, CDR2 YNFKEQ. V was clipped by 0 bases and J by 6 bases, with 14 bases between them. The CDR3 covers 15 residues. This chain's CDR3 is CASSQENRLGKTQYF. The CDR3 DNA reads as TGTGCCAGCAGCCAAGAAAACCGATTGGGAAAGACCCAGTACTTC.

CDR3 DNA: TGTGCCAGCAGCTTCACCTATTCAGCCAATGAGCAGTTCTTC. This encodes CASSFTYSANEQFF. The chain is built from TRBV5-8 and TRBJ2-1, with D hard to call. Germline V lookup: CDR1 SGHTS, CDR2 YDEGEE. Trimming removed 2 bases from V and 6 bases from J, with 12 bases in between. The CDR3 is made up of 14 amino acids.

In this sample, this clonotype turned up a few times. The chain recombines TRBV14 with TRBJ2-1; no firm D call. The CDR3 is made up of 14 amino acids. From germline, CDR1 is SGHDN and CDR2 FVKESK. V was cut by 3 bases and J by 1 base, with 7 bases left in between. CDR3 DNA: TGTGCCAGCAGCCATGAAGGATCCTACAATGAGCAGTTCTTC. This codes for CASSHEGSYNEQFF.

The V gene is TRBV5-1, the J gene TRBJ2-5, with D perhaps being TRBD1 or TRBD2 (6 bases each). Germline-derived CDR1 and CDR2 are SGHRS and YFSETQ. This CDR3 contains 15 residues. Trimming pared 5 bases from V and 5 bases from J, leaving 19 bases between. CDR3 DNA sequence: TGCGCCAGCAGGATAGGAGGGGGTCGGAGGGAGACCCAGTACTTC. Residues: CASRIGGGRRETQYF.

This clonotype came up many times. The J gene is TRBJ2-2, the V gene TRBV20-1; the match to TRBD1 covers 7 bases. J gave up 6 bases and V 4 bases, and 8 bases lay outside the gene matches. The germline V gene encodes CDR1 DFQATT and CDR2 SNEGSKA (reference sequence). The CDR3 loop spans 14 amino acids. In DNA, the CDR3 is TGCAGTGCTAATAGACAGGGAAGGGCCGGGGAGCTGTTTTTT. It specifies CSANRQGRAGELFF.

This clonotype has more than one count but fewer than ten. The gene calls are TRBV20-1 and TRBJ2-3; D not resolved. Germline V gives CDR1 DFQATT, CDR2 SNEGSKA (reference sequence). The CDR3 is made up of 12 amino acids. The CDR3 DNA reads TGCTCCGAGGTCGGGAGCACAGATACGCAGTATTTT. This sequence encodes CSEVGSTDTQYF.

J is TRBJ2-7 and V is TRBV21-1; the DNA was not compared with TRBD2, the D call given in the table. TRBV21-1 is a listed pseudogene. The CDR3 extends over 16 amino acids. The CDR3 region has the DNA TGTGCCAGCAGCAAAGATCCCGTACTAGCGGTCCACGAGCAGTACTTC. This codes for CASSKDPVLAVHEQYF.

V is TRBV6-1 and J is TRBJ1-5, with D possibly matching TRBD1 (5 bases). The CDR3 has 14 amino acids. Trimming removed 7 bases from V and 2 bases from J, with 12 bases in between. Looked up from germline, CDR1 is MNHNS and CDR2 is SASEGT. The CDR3 loop reads CASMKRGGNQPQHF. The CDR3 coding sequence is TGTGCCAGCATGAAACGGGGGGGCAATCAGCCCCAGCATTTT.

The CDR3 DNA reads as TGCAGCGTTGACTTCGGGACAGCCGGAAAGTACAATGAGCAGTTCTTC. Encoded protein: CSVDFGTAGKYNEQFF. V is TRBV29-1 and J is TRBJ2-1; TRBD1 aligns across 7 bases. CDR3 length: 16 residues. CDR1 is SQVTM and CDR2 is ANQGSEA in the germline V gene. The V gene end was trimmed by 3 bases and the J gene end by 4 bases; junction bases not matched to a gene: 12.

The genes are TRBV19 and TRBJ2-1; D unresolved. The germline gives CDR1 LNHDA, CDR2 SQIVND (reference sequence). Trimming pared 6 bases from V and 4 bases from J, leaving 13 bases between. The CDR3 loop spans 14 amino acids. This chain's CDR3 is CASRDPRLYNEQFF. The CDR3 region has the DNA TGTGCCAGTAGGGATCCGAGACTGTACAATGAGCAGTTCTTC.

V usage is TRBV19 and J usage is TRBJ1-1; D gene unclear. Germline CDR1 LNHDA, CDR2 SQIVND (reference sequence). The V end lost 0 bases, the J end lost 5 bases, and 10 bases lay between the germline ends. CDR3 size: 14 residues. DNA of the CDR3: TGTGCCAGTAGTATAGATGAGGGTTGGACTGAAGCTTTCTTT. Protein: CASSIDEGWTEAFF.

V is TRBV20-1 and J is TRBJ1-2, with 8 positions matching TRBD1. CDR1 is DFQATT, CDR2 SNEGSKA, per germline (reference sequence). After removal of 4 bases from V and 8 bases from J, the junction contained 12 bases not matched to a gene. This CDR3 contains 14 residues. The CDR3 region is CSAMRQGTGYGYTF. CDR3 coding DNA: TGCAGTGCTATGCGACAGGGGACAGGTTACGGCTACACCTTC.

The V and J genes are TRBV6-2 or TRBV6-3 and TRBJ2-3; TRBD2 aligns across 8 bases. Germline assignment: CDR1 MNHEY and CDR2 SVGEGT. V lost 7 bases to trimming and J lost 4 bases; unmatched junction nucleotides: 10. CDR3 length: 15 residues. The CDR3 DNA reads TGTGCCAGCACCCTCGACAGCGGGAGCCCAGATACGCAGTATTTT. As protein: CASTLDSGSPDTQYF.

This clonotype occurred a few times. The chain uses TRBV12-3 or TRBV12-4 and TRBJ2-7; D is possibly TRBD2 (7 bases). The ends were cut back, 4 bases at V and 0 bases at J, with 16 bases in the middle. The CDR3 spans 16 residues. CDR3 in DNA: TGTGCCAGCAGTTCCCCGGGGGGCCAGAGCTCCTACGAGCAGTACTTC. Translation: CASSSPGGQSSYEQYF.

Remarks on this clonotype: One end of the junction does not line up with germline, which may come from a read error. The chain carries TRBV12-3 or TRBV12-4 and TRBJ1-1; no definite D call. The CDR3 is 11 residues long. The CDR3 sequence is CDSSFATEAFF. The CDR3, as DNA: TGTGACAGCAGTTTCGCCACTGAAGCTTTCTTT.

The rearrangement links TRBV18 to TRBJ2-5, with TRBD1 matching 7 bases. Trimming at V came to 3 bases and at J to 2 bases, leaving 6 bases not matched to a gene. This CDR3 is 15 amino acids long. The germline gives CDR1 KGHSH, CDR2 LQKENI. CDR3 sequence (DNA): TGTGCCAGCTCACCCCGACAGGGCTGGCAAGAGACCCAGTACTTC. Translated, it gives CASSPRQGWQETQYF.

The rearrangement links TRBV15 to TRBJ2-3; TRBD2 matches 9 bases. V dropped 3 bases and J dropped 2; count of bases not matched to a gene: 0. From germline, CDR1 is LNHNV and CDR2 YYDKDF (reference sequence). This CDR3 is 14 amino acids long. In DNA form, the CDR3 reads TGTGCCACCAGCAGGGGACTAGCCACAGATACGCAGTATTTT. This gives the protein CATSRGLATDTQYF.

With regard to this clonotype: Since no conserved phenylalanine or tryptophan closes the CDR3, a read error is the likely cause. The chain recombines TRBV20-1 with TRBJ2-1; D is ambiguous. Germline V lookup: CDR1 DFQATT, CDR2 SNEGSKA (reference sequence). Trimming removed 6 bases from V and 4 bases from J, with 16 bases in between. CDR3 length: 14 amino acids. The CDR3 sequence is CSAAFFPRYNEQFY. The CDR3 nucleotides are TGCAGTGCCGCCTTTTTCCCGAGGTACAATGAGCAGTTCTAC.

This clonotype was detected only a few times. V gene TRBV18 combines with J gene TRBJ2-7; D is perhaps TRBD2 (6 bases). V was trimmed by 6 bases and J by 0 bases, leaving 18 bases between them. This CDR3 spans 16 amino acids. Germline assignment: CDR1 KGHSH and CDR2 LQKENI. The CDR3 spells CASSLFGGAGSYEQYF. The CDR3 nucleotides are TGTGCCAGCTCCCTTTTTGGAGGAGCGGGCTCCTACGAGCAGTACTTC.

In its sample, this clonotype was seen many times. This chain links TRBV5-1 with TRBJ2-1; 8 bases match TRBD2. V was pared by 5 bases and J by 6 bases, with 13 bases of the junction left unmatched. CDR1 is SGHRS and CDR2 is YFSETQ in the germline V gene. The CDR3 has 16 residues. CDR3 sequence reads: CASSQLSGNVGNEQFF. The DNA of the CDR3 is TGCGCCAGCAGTCAGCTTAGCGGGAACGTAGGCAATGAGCAGTTCTTC.

There are a few counts of this clonotype. The rearrangement joins TRBV7-2 to TRBJ2-3, with D perhaps matching TRBD2 (6 bases). This CDR3 has 13 residues. From germline, CDR1 is SGHTA and CDR2 FQGNSA. V was clipped by 5 bases and J by 4 bases, with 10 bases between them. CDR3 nucleotide sequence: TGTGCCAGCAGCAGAGGGGAGGCAGATACGCAGTATTTT. It encodes CASSRGEADTQYF.